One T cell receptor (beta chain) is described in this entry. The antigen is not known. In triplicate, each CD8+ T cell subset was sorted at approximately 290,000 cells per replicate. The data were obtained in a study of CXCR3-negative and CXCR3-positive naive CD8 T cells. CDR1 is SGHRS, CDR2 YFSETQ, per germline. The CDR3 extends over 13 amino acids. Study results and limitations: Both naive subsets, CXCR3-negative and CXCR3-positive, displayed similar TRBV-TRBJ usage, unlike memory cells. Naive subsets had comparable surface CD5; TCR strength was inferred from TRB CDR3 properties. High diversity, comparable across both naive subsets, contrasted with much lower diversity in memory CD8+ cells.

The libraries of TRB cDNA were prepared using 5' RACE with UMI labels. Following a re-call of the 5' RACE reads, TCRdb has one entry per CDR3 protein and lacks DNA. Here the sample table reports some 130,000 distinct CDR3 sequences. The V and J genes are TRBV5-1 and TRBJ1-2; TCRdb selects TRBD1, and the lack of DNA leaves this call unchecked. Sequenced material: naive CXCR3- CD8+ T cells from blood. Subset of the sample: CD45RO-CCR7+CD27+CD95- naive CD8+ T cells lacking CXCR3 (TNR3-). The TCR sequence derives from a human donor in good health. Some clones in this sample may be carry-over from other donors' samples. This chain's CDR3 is CASSGQGFYGYTF.